The present entry profiles one T cell receptor beta chain with its context. The antigen it binds to is not known. No base-level quality is on record; no much larger clone is a single base apart. This sample stems from a study of patients and donors after allogeneic stem cell transplantation (dated by TCRdb to about 2020). Libraries were built with RT-PCR. The run used a NextSeq 550. The public reads were run again by TCRdb, first through fastp at Q25 and then through MiXCR, and only productive beta chains were kept. Under each unique CDR3 protein, matching rows form one entry showing the most common genes and DNA. Within this sample are about 960,000 distinct CDR3 sequences, with roughly 17% of them counted one time only. 6% of the sample rests with the top ten. There are 15 amino acids in the CDR3, from cysteine to phenylalanine inclusive. Just CDR3 DNA is preserved here, 45 bases in frame from base 1. Relative to germline, V is 2 bases shorter and J is 4 bases shorter, with 14 bases between their ends. CDR1 is given as SNHLY and CDR2 as FYNNEI, both from the germline V gene.

The sequenced material came from blood, either unsorted or a sorted T cell fraction (not recorded which). The TCR originated in a human donor who was either an allogeneic HSCT recipient or a stem cell or donor lymphocyte infusion donor (not recorded which). It is not recorded whose cells these are; they may come from a transplant donor. The rearranged chain carries TRBV2 and TRBJ1-1, with no D gene named confidently. The CDR3 loop reads CASSESPGKGTEAFF. DNA sequence: TGTGCCAGCAGTGAAAGTCCCGGAAAGGGCACTGAAGCTTTCTTT.